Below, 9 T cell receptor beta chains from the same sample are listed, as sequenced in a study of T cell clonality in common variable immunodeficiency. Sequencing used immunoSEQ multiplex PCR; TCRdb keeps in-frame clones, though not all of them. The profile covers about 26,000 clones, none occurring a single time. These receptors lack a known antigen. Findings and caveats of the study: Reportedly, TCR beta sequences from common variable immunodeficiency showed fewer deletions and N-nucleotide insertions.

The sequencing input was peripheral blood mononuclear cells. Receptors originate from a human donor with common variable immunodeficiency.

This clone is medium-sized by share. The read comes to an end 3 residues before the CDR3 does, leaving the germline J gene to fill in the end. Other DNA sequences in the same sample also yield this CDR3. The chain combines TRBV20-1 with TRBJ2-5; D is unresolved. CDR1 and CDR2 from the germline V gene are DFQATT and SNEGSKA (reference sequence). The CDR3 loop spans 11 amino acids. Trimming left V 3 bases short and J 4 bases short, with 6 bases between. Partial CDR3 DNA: TGCAGTGCTAGCGGGTCAGAGACC. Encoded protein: CSASGSET. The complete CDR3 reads CSASGSETQYF.

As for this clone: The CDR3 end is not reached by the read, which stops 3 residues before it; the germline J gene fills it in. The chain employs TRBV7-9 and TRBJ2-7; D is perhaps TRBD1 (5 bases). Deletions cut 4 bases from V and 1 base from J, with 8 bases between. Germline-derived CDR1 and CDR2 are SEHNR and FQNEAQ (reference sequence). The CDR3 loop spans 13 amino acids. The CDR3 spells CASSSDRSYEQYF. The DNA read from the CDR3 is TGTGCCAGCAGCTCCGACAGATCCTACGAG.

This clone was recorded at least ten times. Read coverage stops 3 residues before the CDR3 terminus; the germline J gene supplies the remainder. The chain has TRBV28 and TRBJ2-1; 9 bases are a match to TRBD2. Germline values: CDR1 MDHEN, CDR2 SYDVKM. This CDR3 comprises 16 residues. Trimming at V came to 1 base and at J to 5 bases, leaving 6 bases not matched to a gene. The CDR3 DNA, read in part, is TGTGCCAGCAGTTTATCTCCTAGCGGGACCAACAATGAG. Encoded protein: CASSLSPSGTNNE. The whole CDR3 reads CASSLSPSGTNNEQFF.

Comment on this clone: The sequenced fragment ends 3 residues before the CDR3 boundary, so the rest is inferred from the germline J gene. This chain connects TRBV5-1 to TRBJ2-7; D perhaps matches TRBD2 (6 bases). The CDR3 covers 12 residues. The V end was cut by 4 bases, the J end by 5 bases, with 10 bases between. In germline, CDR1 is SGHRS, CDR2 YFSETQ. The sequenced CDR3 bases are TGCGCCAGCAGCCGGGACTGGGACGAG. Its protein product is CASSRDWDE. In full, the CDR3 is CASSRDWDEQYF. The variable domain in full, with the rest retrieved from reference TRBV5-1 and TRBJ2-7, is KAGVTQTPRYLIKTRGQQVTLSCSPISGHRSVSWYQQTPGQGLQFLFEYFSETQRNKGNFPGRFSGRQFSNSRSEMNVSTLELGDSALYLCASSRDWDEQYFGPGTRLTVT.

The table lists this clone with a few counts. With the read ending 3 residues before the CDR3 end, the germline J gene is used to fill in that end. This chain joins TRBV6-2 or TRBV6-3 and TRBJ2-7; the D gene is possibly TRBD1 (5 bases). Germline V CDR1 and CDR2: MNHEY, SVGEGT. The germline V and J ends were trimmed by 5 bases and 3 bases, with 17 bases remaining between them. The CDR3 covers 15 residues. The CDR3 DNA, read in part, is TGTGCCAGCAGTCCCCAACGCGGCAGGGTCTACGAG. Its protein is CASSPQRGRVYE. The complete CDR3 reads CASSPQRGRVYEQYF.

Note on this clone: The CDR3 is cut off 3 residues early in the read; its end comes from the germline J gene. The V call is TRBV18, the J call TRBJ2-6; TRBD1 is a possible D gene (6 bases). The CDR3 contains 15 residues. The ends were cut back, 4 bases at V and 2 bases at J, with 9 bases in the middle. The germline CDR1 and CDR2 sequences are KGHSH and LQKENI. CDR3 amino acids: CASSQSGAGANVLTF. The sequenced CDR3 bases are TGTGCCAGCTCACAGTCAGGGGCTGGGGCCAACGTC. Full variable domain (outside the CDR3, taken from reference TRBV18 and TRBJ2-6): NAGVMQNPRHLVRRRGQEARLRCSPMKGHSHVYWYRQLPEEGLKFMVYLQKENIIDESGMPKERFSAEFPKEGPSILRIQQVVRGDSAAYFCASSQSGAGANVLTFGAGSRLTVL.

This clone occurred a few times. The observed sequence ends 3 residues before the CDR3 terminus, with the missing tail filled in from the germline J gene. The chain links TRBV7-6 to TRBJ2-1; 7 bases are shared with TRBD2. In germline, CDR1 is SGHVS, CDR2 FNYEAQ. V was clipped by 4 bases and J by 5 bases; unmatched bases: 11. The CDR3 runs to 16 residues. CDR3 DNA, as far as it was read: TGTGCCAGCAGCTACGGGAGGCAGGACAAACACAATGAG. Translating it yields CASSYGRQDKHNE. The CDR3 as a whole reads CASSYGRQDKHNEQFF.

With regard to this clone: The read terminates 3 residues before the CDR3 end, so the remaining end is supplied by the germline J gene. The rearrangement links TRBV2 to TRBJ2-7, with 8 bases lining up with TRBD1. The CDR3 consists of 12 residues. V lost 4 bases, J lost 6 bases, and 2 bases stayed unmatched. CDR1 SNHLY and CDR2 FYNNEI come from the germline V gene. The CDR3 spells CASSGQGFEQYF. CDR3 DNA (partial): TGTGCCAGCAGTGGACAGGGGTTCGAG.

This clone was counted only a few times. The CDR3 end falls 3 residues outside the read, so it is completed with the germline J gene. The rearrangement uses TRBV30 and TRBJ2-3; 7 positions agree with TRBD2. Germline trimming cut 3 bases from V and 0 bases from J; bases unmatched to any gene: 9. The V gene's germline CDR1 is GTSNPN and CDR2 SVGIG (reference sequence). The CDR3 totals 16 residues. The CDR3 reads CAWREWTRRSTDTQYF. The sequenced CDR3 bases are TGTGCCTGGAGAGAATGGACTAGACGAAGCACAGATACG.